What follows is one T cell receptor (beta chain) and its context. The data derive from a study of blood T cell repertoires in COVID-19. On the study more broadly: COVID-19 samples from acute and convalescent phases originated in the United States, Italy and Spain. From T cells, B-cell-depleted T cells, or PBMCs came the material, which was cDNA or gDNA.

Original processing methods: Nucleated cell number was recorded as an estimate derived from reference gene primer amplification. Repertoires were generated with immunoSEQ multiplex PCR, while TCRdb's copy carries only in-frame clones and drops some. That table furnishes V, J and clone size, whereas the DNA furnished D and trimming. The sample has some 270,000 clones; about 85% are singletons. Looked up from germline, CDR1 is SGHTA and CDR2 is FQGNSA. Unmatched junction bases numbered 8, after V lost 4 bases and J lost 6 bases. The CDR3 is made up of 15 amino acids. Recruited during active infection, patients (from Seattle) were subsequently followed longitudinally.

The sequencing sample was made of peripheral blood. The gene calls are TRBV7-2 and TRBJ2-5, with 10 bases fitting TRBD1. The TCR comes from a human donor with COVID-19, enrolled during active disease. The donor label of this sample is uncertain. CDR3 bases: TGTGCCAGCAGCTGGGGGACAGGGGAGGCCAAGACCCAGTACTTC. Translated: CASSWGTGEAKTQYF.